Following are 18 T cell receptor beta chains from one sample sequenced in a study of cytomegalovirus exposure and HLA in healthy donors. The PCR made use of 60 Vbeta and 13 Jbeta primers. Data came from immunoSEQ multiplex PCR; TCRdb stores just in-frame clones and leaves some out. The table includes hundreds of thousands of clones, about 80% detected once. The sample taken for sequencing was PBMCs. The origin of the receptors is a man aged 18 to 30 in good health and CMV-seronegative.

The V gene is TRBV19, the J gene TRBJ2-7; D might be TRBD2 (6 bases). Germline loops: CDR1 LNHDA, CDR2 SQIVND (reference sequence). CDR3 length equals 14 residues. V lost 4 bases and J 2 bases, leaving 12 bases between the germline ends. The CDR3 coding sequence is TGTGCCAGTAGTACGGTGGGAGGAACCTACGAGCAGTACTTC. Translating gives CASSTVGGTYEQYF. Full variable domain (rest looked up from reference TRBV19 and TRBJ2-7): DGGITQSPKYLFRKEGQNVTLSCEQNLNHDAMYWYRQDPGQGLRLIYYSQIVNDFQKGDIAEGYSVSREKKESFPLTVTSAQKNPTAFYLCASSTVGGTYEQYFGPGTRLTVT.

This chain uses TRBV7-9 with TRBJ1-1, with D tentatively TRBD1 (6 bases). Germline-derived CDR1 and CDR2 are SEHNR and FQNEAQ (reference sequence). V lost 1 base and J lost 5, with 14 bases in between. CDR3 length: 15 amino acids. CDR3 protein: CASSLVQGIKTEAFF. The CDR3 nucleotides read TGTGCCAGCAGCTTAGTACAGGGAATTAAGACTGAAGCTTTCTTT.

CDR3 loop: CASSRNTGELFF. CDR3 in DNA: TGTGCCAGCAGCCGGAACACCGGGGAGCTGTTTTTT. The chain uses TRBV7-8 and TRBJ2-2; no firm D call. This CDR3 has 12 residues. Germline V gene data show CDR1 as SGHVS and CDR2 as FQNEAQ. Deletions cut 5 bases from V and 1 base from J, with 2 bases between.

This clone was counted only a few times. The chain couples TRBV7-9 to TRBJ1-2, with TRBD1 matching 12 bases. The trim removed 4 bases at V and 4 bases at J, leaving 7 bases unmatched. CDR1 is SEHNR and CDR2 is FQNEAQ in the germline V gene (reference sequence). The CDR3 has 16 amino acids. CDR3 in DNA: TGTGCCAGCAGCTCCGGGACAGGGGGCGGCGGCTATGGCTACACCTTC. It encodes CASSSGTGGGGYGYTF. Drawing the rest from reference TRBV7-9 and TRBJ1-2, the complete variable domain is DTGVSQNPRHKITKRGQNVTFRCDPISEHNRLYWYRQTLGQGPEFLTYFQNEAQLEKSRLLSDRFSAERPKGSFSTLEIQRTEQGDSAMYLCASSSGTGGGGYGYTFGSGTRLTVV.

The chain couples TRBV9 to TRBJ1-6, with D uncertain. This CDR3 has 14 residues. Trimming removed 0 bases at V and 10 bases at J, with 11 bases between. Germline values: CDR1 SGDLS, CDR2 YYNGEE. The CDR3 sequence is CASSVGTGLSPLHF. The DNA of the CDR3 is TGTGCCAGCAGCGTAGGTACGGGTCTGTCACCCCTCCACTTT.

The J gene is TRBJ1-2, the V gene TRBV19; 10 bases are shared with TRBD1. The V segment lost 4 bases and the J segment 4 bases; nucleotides outside the gene matches: 6. From germline, CDR1 is LNHDA and CDR2 SQIVND (reference sequence). The length of the CDR3 is 15 residues. The CDR3 is CASSNDRGLSYGYTF. The CDR3 DNA reads as TGTGCCAGTAGTAACGACAGGGGGCTTAGCTATGGCTACACCTTC. Using reference TRBV19 and TRBJ1-2 for the parts outside the CDR3, the full variable domain is DGGITQSPKYLFRKEGQNVTLSCEQNLNHDAMYWYRQDPGQGLRLIYYSQIVNDFQKGDIAEGYSVSREKKESFPLTVTSAQKNPTAFYLCASSNDRGLSYGYTFGSGTRLTVV.

The chain has TRBV6-5 and TRBJ1-2, with D uncertain. V was clipped by 2 bases and J by 2 bases, with 12 bases between them. This CDR3 contains 15 residues. Looked up from germline, CDR1 is MNHEY and CDR2 is SVGAGI. CDR3 sequence: CASSYGLSANYGYTF. The CDR3 DNA is TGTGCCAGCAGTTACGGTTTGTCCGCGAACTATGGCTACACCTTC.

The CDR3 spells CASSKSRLTDRDRRETQYF. The CDR3 coding sequence is TGTGCCAGCAGCAAATCCCGCCTTACAGACAGAGACCGCCGTGAGACCCAGTACTTC. This chain joins TRBV7-9 and TRBJ2-5; the D gene is possibly TRBD1 (5 bases). The V end lost 5 bases, the J end lost 5 bases, and 30 bases lay between the germline ends. Germline CDR1 is SEHNR and CDR2 is FQNEAQ (reference sequence). The CDR3 is 19 residues long. Variable domain in full (rest from reference TRBV7-9 and TRBJ2-5): DTGVSQNPRHKITKRGQNVTFRCDPISEHNRLYWYRQTLGQGPEFLTYFQNEAQLEKSRLLSDRFSAERPKGSFSTLEIQRTEQGDSAMYLCASSKSRLTDRDRRETQYFGPGTRLLVL.

This clone was counted only a few times. This rearrangement joins TRBV4-2 to TRBJ1-2, with 7 bases identical to TRBD1. The ends lost 3 bases at V and 3 bases at J; junction bases unmatched: 4. Germline V gene data show CDR1 as LGHNA and CDR2 as YNFKEQ. This CDR3 comprises 14 residues. Written as DNA, the CDR3 is TGTGCCAGCAGCCAGGCTGACAGGGACTATGGCTACACCTTC. Encoded protein: CASSQADRDYGYTF.

The chain couples TRBV30 to TRBJ2-1; tentative D call: TRBD1 (5 bases). The V and J ends lost 4 bases and 8 bases respectively, with 15 bases between them. CDR1 GTSNPN and CDR2 SVGIG come from the germline V gene (reference sequence). The CDR3 runs to 13 residues. The CDR3 loop reads CAWKKGKGYEQFF. DNA for the CDR3: TGTGCCTGGAAGAAAGGGAAGGGGTATGAGCAGTTCTTC.

The V gene is TRBV19, the J gene TRBJ1-2; no clear D. V was clipped by 1 base and J by 1 base, with 4 bases between them. The CDR3 runs to 13 residues. The germline gives CDR1 LNHDA, CDR2 SQIVND (reference sequence). CDR3 in amino acids: CASSIAFNYGYTF. The CDR3 DNA reads as TGTGCCAGTAGTATAGCTTTTAACTATGGCTACACCTTC.

This clone was seen a few times. The rearrangement links TRBV4-1 to TRBJ2-1, with a tentative D call TRBD2 (5 bases). The V gene's germline CDR1 is MGHRA and CDR2 YSYEKL. Deletions cut 1 base from V and 9 bases from J, with 19 bases between. The CDR3 spans 16 residues. CDR3 in amino acids: CASSQVSLALHGEQFF. DNA for the CDR3: TGCGCCAGCAGCCAAGTCTCCCTAGCCCTACATGGTGAGCAGTTCTTC.

V usage is TRBV19 and J usage is TRBJ2-3; D is ambiguous. CDR3 length: 13 amino acids. V shed 7 bases and J shed 4 bases, with 12 bases lying between them. CDR1 and CDR2 (germline): LNHDA, SQIVND (reference sequence). The CDR3 loop reads CASKRHVADTQYF. The CDR3 coding sequence is TGTGCCAGTAAGAGGCATGTCGCAGATACGCAGTATTTT.

The chain joins TRBV7-2 to TRBJ1-5, with D unclear. The CDR3 runs 15 residues. Trimming took off 6 bases at V and 1 base at J, with 13 bases between the two ends. Looked up from germline, CDR1 is SGHTA and CDR2 is FQGNSA. The CDR3 DNA follows: TGTGCCAGCAGTCTCGGTGAGGGAAGCAATCAGCCCCAGCATTTT. Translating it yields CASSLGEGSNQPQHF.

The chain joins TRBV30 to TRBJ2-5; 9 positions match TRBD2. CDR1 and CDR2 from the germline V gene are GTSNPN and SVGIG (reference sequence). V dropped 0 bases and J dropped 12; count of bases not matched to a gene: 5. The CDR3 length is 12 residues. This CDR3 is CAWSVLAGGKYF. The CDR3 DNA is TGTGCCTGGAGTGTACTCGCGGGGGGGAAGTACTTC.

A few counts support this clone. The CDR3 protein is CASSLAGRGNYGYTF. The CDR3 coding sequence is TGTGCCAGCAGCTTGGCCGGGCGGGGAAACTATGGCTACACCTTC. The J gene is TRBJ1-2, the V gene TRBV5-6; D unresolved. The CDR3 is made up of 15 amino acids. Germline-derived CDR1 and CDR2 are SGHDT and YYEEEE. V lost 0 bases and J 2 bases, leaving 11 bases between the germline ends.

The chain has TRBV29-1 and TRBJ2-7; the D gene is possibly TRBD1 (6 bases). Trimming removed 0 bases at V and 3 bases at J, with 6 bases between. The CDR3 consists of 12 residues. The germline CDR1 and CDR2 sequences are SQVTM and ANQGSEA. The CDR3 DNA follows: TGCAGCGTTGAAGAGACAGGCTACGAGCAGTACTTC. Translating it yields CSVEETGYEQYF.

This sequence joins TRBV29-1 and TRBJ1-1; the match to TRBD1 covers 7 bases. V lost 6 bases to trimming and J lost 5 bases; unmatched junction nucleotides: 9. There are 13 residues in the CDR3. Germline-derived CDR1 and CDR2 are SQVTM and ANQGSEA. In DNA, the CDR3 is TGCAGCGTGACCTGGGACAGAGGAACTGAAGCTTTCTTT. Translation: CSVTWDRGTEAFF.